This T cell receptor beta chain comes out of a study of shared clonotypes between healthy human individuals (dated by TCRdb to the early 2020s). Describing the broader study: The cohort included three men and a couple of women between 18 and 49 years of age. Per donor, three plates each were used for CD4 naive and CD4 memory, two for CD8 naive, and one for CD8 memory. To estimate repertoire size and how much clonotypes are shared between individuals, the study performed deep sequencing of blood TCR repertoires from a few healthy adults. To increase sequencing depth and limit assay-specific biases, different laboratories used diverse techniques to prepare libraries and sequence TCR repertoires. Between about 0.94 and 8.9 billion PBMCs per donor were obtained by leukapheresis.

Using the deep immunoSEQ assay, multiplex PCR amplified TCR CDR3 regions from genomic DNA. Extracted genomic DNA from each cell subset was spread evenly across all wells of several immunoSEQ 96-well plates, with each plate serving as a replicate. For sorted subsets, approximately 210 ng of genomic DNA, equivalent to 25,000 to 35,000 T cell genomes, went into each replicate PCR. Purified libraries were measured with a Qubit 3.0 fluorometer, size-checked on a Bioanalyzer 2100, and measured again with the KAPA Library Quantification kit. A separate single-read 150-cycle Illumina NextSeq 550 flow cell was used to sequence each immunoSEQ 96-well plate. The original pipeline was this. The immunoSEQ output contained only junctional sequences without quality scores, so filtering could not match that applied to full-length reads. Sequences were annotated with PyIR, a Python wrapper for IgBLAST v1.9, and V/J genes and CDR3 were assigned using IMGT germline references. Any read was removed if the V/J assignment was weak (E-value above 1e-6), the CDR3 was missing, or the read contained stop codons, out-of-frame junctions, or ambiguous translated residues. A V3J clonotype was defined by an identical inferred V gene, J gene, and CDR3 amino acid sequence. To compute the percentage overlap between repertoires, the number of shared unique clonotypes was divided by the size of the smaller repertoire. Three approaches were used to assess repertoire richness: RTK rarefaction, the Chao1 estimator, and Recon v2.1 estimates of unobserved clonotypes. For all TCRbeta clonotypes obtained by the gDNA method from four donors, generation probabilities were computed with OLGA. Held by TCRdb, this immuneACCESS table contains in-frame sequences only and omits some clones. Under half of the omission traces to an unresolved V gene where checked; the cause of the rest is unknown. V, J and clone size reflect that table, while D and trimming were determined from the DNA. Across this sample there are about 670,000 clones, with 72% seen only once. 1.8% of the sample belongs to the ten largest clones.

The donors were healthy, HIV-negative adults with no recently reported acute infections or vaccinations. Every donor was a Caucasian adult living in Nashville, Tennessee, USA. Magnetic negative selection was used to enrich CD4+ T cells, after which naive cells were positively selected on CD45RA and the negative fraction became the memory subset. Blood was obtained by leukapheresis, after which PBMCs were separated by Ficoll-Histopaque density gradient centrifugation and cryopreserved in liquid nitrogen vapor phase. Analytical flow cytometry was used to check the purity and quantity of each magnetically sorted T cell population. From each sorted fraction, genomic DNA was isolated and quantified by UV absorbance on a Nanodrop 2000c. A note on this clone: Its recognized antigen is unknown. Base qualities are missing; no much larger clone stands one base away.

V loses 2 bases, J loses 11 bases, and the germline ends lie 6 bases apart. From the cysteine through the phenylalanine, the CDR3 covers 11 amino acids. Just the 33-base CDR3 DNA is kept, in frame starting at base 1. CDR1 and CDR2 are read off the germline V gene as MNHNS and SASEGT. What the study reported, not specific to this receptor: When a few donors were compared, the shared fraction of clonotypes was around 5% for naive CD4, 3.5% to 4% for naive CD8, 2.3% for memory CD4, and 0.35% to 0.5% for memory CD8. Compared with non-shared clonotypes, clonotypes shared by all four sorted-subset donors had higher generation probabilities. Pairwise subsampling led to the expectation that sequencing depth would affect the degree of clonotype sharing among donors. Because the study included only a small number of donors, the genetic and exposure-history diversity represented was limited. Sampling was restricted to blood, and TCR repertoires in tissue are likely to differ from TCR repertoires in blood. Naive subsets generally had larger estimated clonotype richness than memory subsets. Even with the large sequencing depth, rarefaction of the sorted-subset datasets indicated that sequencing was incomplete.

The receptor was isolated from a woman in her 30s in good health. The sample consisted of memory CD4+ T cells sorted from blood. The sample's cell subset or site label is to be understood as: CD45RA-negative fraction. The chain employs TRBV6-1 and TRBJ1-4, with the D gene not clear enough to name. In nucleotides, the sequence is TGTGCCAGCAGTGAACGTGACAAACTGTTTTTT. Translation gives CASSERDKLFF.